This T cell receptor beta chain appears in the sequencing data of a study of T cell responses to AZD1222 COVID-19 vaccine. Regarding the study as a whole: Donors were mostly white British, more females; clonal diversity possibly underestimated. Reportedly, close to half of spike-specific TCRs are directed against unmutated variant regions.

CDR3 size: 14 residues. As to this clone: What it binds is unknown.

Using immunoSEQ multiplex PCR, the repertoire was profiled, and TCRdb retains in-frame clones only, with some absent. The repertoire holds under 130,000 clones, 90% seen once, with about 5% in the top ten. The sequence was collected from an adult in good health. The starting material was peripheral blood, obtained on day 0 of AZD1222 vaccination. The V call is TRBV21-1, the J call TRBJ1-2; the D segment call TRBD1 is taken from the table without a DNA check. TRBV21-1 is a recognized pseudogene. DNA of the CDR3: TGTGCCAGCAGCCTAGAGGACAGGGGGCTTAGCTACACCTTC. It codes for CASSLEDRGLSYTF.